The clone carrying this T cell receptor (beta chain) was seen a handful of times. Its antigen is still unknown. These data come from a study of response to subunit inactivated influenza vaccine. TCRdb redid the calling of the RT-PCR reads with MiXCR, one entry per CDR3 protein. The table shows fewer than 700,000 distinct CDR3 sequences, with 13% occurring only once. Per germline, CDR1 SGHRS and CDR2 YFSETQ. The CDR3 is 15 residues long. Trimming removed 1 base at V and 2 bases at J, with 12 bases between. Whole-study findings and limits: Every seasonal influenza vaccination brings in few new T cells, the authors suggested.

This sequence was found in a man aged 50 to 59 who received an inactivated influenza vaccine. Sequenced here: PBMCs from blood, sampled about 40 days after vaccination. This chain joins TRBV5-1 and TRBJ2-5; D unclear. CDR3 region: CASSLNSPPQETQYF. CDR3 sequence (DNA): TGCGCCAGCAGCTTGAACAGCCCACCTCAAGAGACCCAGTACTTC.